The rows below give T cell receptor beta chains drawn from one sample of a study of T-cell reconstitution after alpha-beta-depleted transplantation in children. Each CDR3 protein gets one entry after TCRdb re-called the PCR reads with MiXCR. The sample holds some 460,000 distinct CDR3 sequences; around 16% are singletons and the top ten take about 32%. The specimen comprised PBMCs, mostly from graft donor cells, sampled 360 days after TCRalphabeta/CD19-depleted stem cell transplant. The receptors here all came from a boy under three years old who had a stem cell transplant for Wiskott-Aldrich syndrome, so the T cells may come from the graft donor. CDR3s include the opening cysteine and the closing phenylalanine or tryptophan. The D gene is left open where the match is weak. Size is omitted from some rows. Given values are once, few, many or a class for expanded clones.

d_gene	j_gene	v_gene	abundance	CDR3aa	CDR3nt
.	TRBJ2-3	TRBV12-3/TRBV12-4	.	CASSFAEADTQYF	TGTGCCAGCAGTTTCGCAGAGGCAGATACGCAGTATTTT
TRBD2	TRBJ2-1	TRBV11-1	.	CASSLRLAGGLLYANEQFF	TGTGCCAGCAGCTTAAGACTAGCGGGGGGTTTACTCTACGCCAATGAGCAGTTCTTC
.	TRBJ2-5	TRBV5-1	.	CASSLGVREGKETQYF	TGCGCCAGCAGCTTGGGGGTGCGTGAAGGAAAAGAGACCCAGTACTTC
.	TRBJ2-2	TRBV12-3/TRBV12-4	.	CASSLAPTAVVAGELFF	TGTGCCAGCAGTTTAGCCCCGACAGCGGTGGTGGCCGGGGAGCTGTTTTTT
.	TRBJ2-6	TRBV29-1	.	CSVRGPGANSGANVLTF	TGCAGCGTTCGTGGGCCAGGGGCCAACTCTGGGGCCAACGTCCTGACTTTC
.	TRBJ2-1	TRBV29-1	few	CSFFINEQFF	TGCAGCTTCTTTATCAATGAGCAGTTCTTC
TRBD2	TRBJ2-3	TRBV10-3	few	CAISEQVAGGLKSDTQYF	TGTGCCATCAGTGAGCAGGTAGCGGGGGGTCTGAAGTCGGATACGCAGTATTTT
.	TRBJ2-5	TRBV7-9	many	CASSPMETQYF	TGTGCCAGCAGCCCAATGGAGACCCAGTACTTC
.	TRBJ2-1	TRBV4-3	few	CASSQALPGGKGRGRQFF	TGCGCCAGCAGCCAAGCCCTCCCGGGCGGGAAGGGCCGGGGGCGTCAGTTCTTC
.	TRBJ2-5	TRBV28	.	CASSSGTVETQYF	TGTGCCAGCAGTTCCGGGACTGTAGAGACCCAGTACTTC
.	TRBJ2-5	TRBV5-1	few	CASSVRGNGGTQYF	TGCGCCAGCAGCGTTCGGGGAAACGGCGGGACCCAGTACTTC
.	TRBJ2-6	TRBV12-3/TRBV12-4	.	CARKAGRGSFSGANVLTF	TGTGCCCGCAAGGCGGGCAGGGGCAGTTTCTCTGGGGCCAACGTCCTGACTTTC
.	TRBJ1-1	TRBV7-2	.	CASSRTEPQNTEAFF	TGTGCCAGCAGCCGCACGGAGCCGCAGAACACTGAAGCTTTCTTT
TRBD2	TRBJ2-1	TRBV29-1	.	CSVVAGAVDNEQFF	TGCAGCGTTGTAGCGGGAGCTGTGGACAATGAGCAGTTCTTC
TRBD1	TRBJ2-1	TRBV20-1	.	CSAPRTGSIYNEQFF	TGCAGTGCTCCTAGGACAGGGAGTATCTACAATGAGCAGTTCTTC
.	TRBJ2-5	TRBV29-1	few	CSVEFAGPQETQYF	TGCAGCGTTGAGTTCGCAGGGCCCCAAGAGACCCAGTACTTC
TRBD2	TRBJ2-1	TRBV5-1	.	CASSLGGTSGRMEQFF	TGCGCCAGCAGCTTAGGCGGGACTAGCGGGAGAATGGAGCAGTTCTTC
TRBD1	TRBJ2-5	TRBV30	few	CAWSVIGTAQETQYF	TGTGCCTGGAGTGTAATCGGGACAGCCCAAGAGACCCAGTACTTC
.	TRBJ2-1	TRBV10-3	.	CAIQTLRGNEQFF	TGTGCCATCCAGACGCTAAGGGGTAATGAGCAGTTCTTC
TRBD2	TRBJ2-7	TRBV7-2	.	CASSSFAGGLSYEQYF	TGTGCCAGCAGCTCCTTTGCGGGAGGCCTTTCCTACGAGCAGTACTTC
TRBD1	TRBJ1-2	TRBV29-1	many	CSAGQGSPYGYTF	TGCAGCGCCGGACAGGGCTCCCCCTATGGCTACACCTTC
.	TRBJ2-7	TRBV3-1	.	CASSRKRGTRQGYEQYF	TGTGCCAGCAGCCGAAAACGTGGGACTCGCCAAGGGTACGAGCAGTACTTC
TRBD2	TRBJ2-1	TRBV4-3	many	CASSQDRLAGRHEQFF	TGCGCCAGCAGCCAAGATAGGCTAGCGGGTCGGCATGAGCAGTTCTTC
.	TRBJ1-4	TRBV12-3/TRBV12-4	few	CASTRTVRTNEKLFF	TGTGCCAGCACCAGGACAGTCCGCACTAATGAAAAACTGTTTTTT
TRBD1	TRBJ2-7	TRBV28	.	CASSRWDRGSYEQYF	TGTGCCAGCAGCCGGTGGGACAGGGGATCCTACGAACAGTACTTC
.	TRBJ2-5	TRBV3-1	.	CASSQQRRTQYF	TGTGCCAGCAGCCAGCAAAGGCGGACCCAGTACTTC
.	TRBJ2-5	TRBV5-1	many	CASSLGFQETQYF	TGCGCCAGCAGCTTGGGGTTCCAAGAGACCCAGTACTTC
.	TRBJ1-5	TRBV20-1	.	CSARYSRGVSNQPQHF	TGCAGTGCTAGGTATTCTAGGGGCGTAAGCAATCAGCCCCAGCATTTT
TRBD1	TRBJ2-5	TRBV10-3	.	CAIKDRVWGQETQYF	TGTGCCATCAAGGACAGGGTCTGGGGCCAAGAGACCCAGTACTTC
.	TRBJ2-3	TRBV12-3/TRBV12-4	few	CASKNVPDTQYF	TGTGCCAGCAAAAACGTCCCAGATACGCAGTATTTT
.	TRBJ2-7	TRBV4-1	.	CASSQDSTYEQYF	TGCGCCAGCAGCCAAGATTCTACCTACGAGCAGTACTTC
.	TRBJ2-7	TRBV2	.	CASIQKQLGYEQYF	TGTGCCAGCATTCAAAAACAGCTGGGCTACGAGCAGTACTTC
TRBD2	TRBJ2-1	TRBV3-1	.	CASSQDPVAGGKDNEQFF	TGTGCCAGCAGCCAAGACCCGGTAGCGGGAGGAAAAGACAATGAGCAGTTCTTC
TRBD2	TRBJ2-2	TRBV12-3/TRBV12-4	.	CASSFNSGLARTGELFF	TGTGCCAGCAGTTTCAATTCGGGACTAGCGAGGACCGGGGAGCTGTTTTTT
.	TRBJ2-5	TRBV11-3	.	CASSLEAETQYF	TGTGCCAGCAGCTTGGAGGCAGAGACCCAGTACTTC
TRBD1	TRBJ1-5	TRBV5-6	few	CASSLGVGPGGYNQPQHF	TGTGCCAGCAGCTTGGGGGTTGGGCCAGGGGGCTACAATCAGCCCCAGCATTTT
TRBD2	TRBJ2-3	TRBV2	.	CASRETAILAGVTDTQYF	TGTGCCAGCAGGGAAACAGCGATACTAGCGGGAGTGACAGATACGCAGTATTTT
.	TRBJ2-7	TRBV12-3/TRBV12-4	.	CASSFGGFIYEQYF	TGTGCCAGCAGTTTCGGGGGTTTTATCTACGAGCAGTACTTC
TRBD1	TRBJ2-7	TRBV7-6	few	CASSFGTASGEQYF	TGTGCCAGCAGCTTCGGGACAGCATCCGGCGAGCAGTACTTC
TRBD2	TRBJ2-7	TRBV7-9	.	CAVLAAPYEQYF	TGTGCCGTACTAGCGGCTCCCTACGAGCAGTACTTC